The present T cell receptor (beta chain) was sequenced within a study of control samples from healthy donors and cancer patients. The table came from immunoSEQ multiplex PCR; TCRdb's copy has only in-frame clones and leaves some out. The repertoire holds approximately 90,000 clones, with around nine tenths as singletons. V was clipped by 2 bases and J by 5 bases, with 12 bases between them. CDR3 length: 14 residues. The germline gives CDR1 PRHDT, CDR2 FYEKMQ (reference sequence). J is TRBJ1-2 and V is TRBV13; TRBD1 might be the D (5 bases). The sequence came from a young man in good health. Sequencing was carried out using blood. CDR3 protein: CASSLSGTEYGYTF. Written as DNA, the CDR3 is TGTGCCAGCAGCTTATCGGGGACCGAGTATGGCTACACCTTC.